This paragraph reports one TCR beta chain. The CDR3 contains 14 residues. Per germline, CDR1 ENHRY and CDR2 SYGVKD. Trimming shortened V by 4 bases and J by 6 bases, and 16 bases separated the two germline ends. The source of the sample is a study of blood T cell repertoires in COVID-19. Authors' data handling: Estimates of nucleated cell counts were drawn from the amplification of reference gene primers. Clones were sequenced by immunoSEQ multiplex PCR, and TCRdb holds only the in-frame ones, with some missing. The V and J calls and the clone size are those of that table, but D and trimming were determined from the DNA. This sample has fewer than 250,000 clones, with roughly four fifths found just once.

The sample comprised PBMCs or T cells enriched from blood (not recorded which). V gene TRBV10-3 combines with J gene TRBJ2-7; perhaps TRBD1 as D (5 bases). This TCR came from a woman aged 40 to 55 who had been exposed to COVID-19. The CDR3 loop is CAISGGSGVFEQYF. The CDR3 DNA follows: TGTGCCATCAGTGGGGGCAGTGGGGTGTTCGAGCAGTACTTC.